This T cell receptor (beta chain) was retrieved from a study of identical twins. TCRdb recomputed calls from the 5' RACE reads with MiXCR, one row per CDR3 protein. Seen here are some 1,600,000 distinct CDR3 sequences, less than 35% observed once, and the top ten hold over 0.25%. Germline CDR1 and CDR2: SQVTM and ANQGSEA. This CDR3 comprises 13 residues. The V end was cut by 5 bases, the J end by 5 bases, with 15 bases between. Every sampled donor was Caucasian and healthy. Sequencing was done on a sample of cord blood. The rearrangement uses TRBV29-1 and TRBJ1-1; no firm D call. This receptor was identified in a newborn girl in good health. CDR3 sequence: CSVLEGPRTEAFF. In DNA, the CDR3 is TGCAGCGTTTTGGAAGGGCCGAGGACTGAAGCTTTCTTT.